Listed below are T cell receptor beta chains from one sample, sequenced in a study of blood T cell repertoires in COVID-19. Generated by immunoSEQ multiplex PCR, the TCRdb table keeps only in-frame clones and is missing some. In the table there are 150,000 or so clones, 70% to 85% of which are singletons. Sequenced material: PBMCs or T cells enriched from blood (not recorded which). The receptors come from a man aged 50-59 years who had recovered from COVID-19. CDR3s include the opening cysteine and the closing phenylalanine or tryptophan. The D gene is left open where the match is weak. Size is omitted from some rows. Given values are once, few, many or a class for expanded clones.

j_call | v_call | cdr3_length | d_call | clone_size | cdr3_nt | cdr3_aa
TRBJ2-1 | TRBV3-1/TRBV3-2 | 14 | - | - | TGTGCCAGCAGCCCACGGAGCTCTTACAATGAGCAGTTCTTC | CASSPRSSYNEQFF
TRBJ1-1 | TRBV11-2 | 14 | - | once | TGTGCCAGCAGCTTCCACGGTGAGAACACTGAAGCTTTCTTT | CASSFHGENTEAFF
TRBJ1-1 | TRBV28 | 15 | - | once | TGTGCCAGCAGTTTGTCGCCGGGACAACGCACTGAAGCTTTCTTT | CASSLSPGQRTEAFF
TRBJ2-5 | TRBV10-3 | 14 | TRBD2 | - | TGTGCCATCAGACGGGACCCCGGGGGGGAGACCCAGTACTTC | CAIRRDPGGETQYF
TRBJ2-6 | TRBV4-2 | 23 | - | - | TGTGCCAGCAGCCAAGACTTGAGGCTAGACAAAGGACTACAATTCTCTGGGGCCAACGTCCTGACTTTC | CASSQDLRLDKGLQFSGANVLTF
TRBJ1-2 | TRBV6-4 | 16 | TRBD1 | - | TGTGCCAGCAGCGAAGACCCGGGACAGGGGGCGTCGGGCTACACCTTC | CASSEDPGQGASGYTF
TRBJ2-5 | TRBV4-3 | 14 | - | once | TGCGCCAGCAGCCAAATGAGGGATCAAGAGACCCAGTACTTC | CASSQMRDQETQYF
TRBJ1-4 | TRBV2 | 13 | - | - | TGTGCCAGCCGCGGAAGGGAGAATGAAAAACTGTTTTTT | CASRGRENEKLFF
TRBJ2-1 | TRBV5-1 | 11 | - | - | TGCGCCAGCAGCTCTAGCCCGAAGCAGTTCTTC | CASSSSPKQFF
TRBJ2-5 | TRBV10-3 | 16 | TRBD2 | - | TGTGCCATCAGTGATTCACGGACTAGCGGAAAAGAGACCCAGTACTTC | CAISDSRTSGKETQYF
TRBJ2-7 | TRBV3-1/TRBV3-2 | 14 | TRBD2 | - | TGTGCCAGCAGCCGAGGGAGCGGCGGGGGGTGGCAGTACTTC | CASSRGSGGGWQYF
TRBJ2-7 | TRBV18 | 15 | TRBD2 | - | TGTGCCAGCTCACCGGCGGCGGGGGGTCGGTACGAGCAGTACTTC | CASSPAAGGRYEQYF
TRBJ2-1 | TRBV6-1 | 16 | - | - | TGTGCCAGCAGTGAAGCGCAAGCGAGCTCCTACAATGAGCAGTTCTTC | CASSEAQASSYNEQFF
TRBJ2-3 | TRBV5-4 | 15 | TRBD1 | - | TGTGCCAGCAGCCGCCAAGGGGGCCGCCCAGATACGCAGTATTTT | CASSRQGGRPDTQYF
TRBJ2-1 | TRBV2 | 14 | TRBD2 | - | TGTGCCAGCTCGGGGGGAGCGGGGAGTGATGAGCAGTTCTTC | CASSGGAGSDEQFF
TRBJ1-2 | TRBV14 | 13 | TRBD1 | - | TGTGCCAGCAGCCGGACAGGGAACTATGGCTACACCTTC | CASSRTGNYGYTF
TRBJ2-1 | TRBV27 | 19 | TRBD2 | few | TGTGCCAGCAACAGGATACTAGCGGGGGGTCCTAGCTCCTACAATGAGCAGTTCTTC | CASNRILAGGPSSYNEQFF
TRBJ2-1 | TRBV5-4 | 15 | - | - | TGTGCCAGCAGCTTGTCCAGGGAAGCCTACAATGAGCAGTTCTTC | CASSLSREAYNEQFF
TRBJ2-3 | TRBV5-1 | 18 | TRBD2 | once | TGCGCCAGCAGCACCACTAGCGGGGGGGCTCTAAACACAGATACGCAGTATTTT | CASSTTSGGALNTDTQYF
TRBJ2-1 | TRBV21-1 | 14 | - | - | TGTGCCAGCAGCAATGGTGCTAGACACAATGAGCAGTTCTTC | CASSNGARHNEQFF
TRBJ2-5 | TRBV5-1 | 16 | TRBD1 | once | TGCGCCAGCAGCTTGGGTGGACAGGGATTTGTGGAGACCCAGTACTTC | CASSLGGQGFVETQYF
TRBJ2-7 | TRBV7-8 | 14 | - | - | TGTGCCAGCAGCTTAGCGCACAGATCCTACGAGCAGTACTTC | CASSLAHRSYEQYF
TRBJ1-5 | TRBV7-8 | 13 | - | once | TGTGCCAGCAGCCTAACAGGGAATCAGCCCCAGCATTTT | CASSLTGNQPQHF
TRBJ2-1 | TRBV9 | 15 | TRBD2 | - | TGTGCCAGCAGCTCTACTAGCGGGCCCCTTAATGAGCAGTTCTTC | CASSSTSGPLNEQFF
TRBJ1-2 | TRBV2 | 13 | - | - | TGTGCCAGCCGCGAGACAGAAAACTATGGCTACACCTTC | CASRETENYGYTF
TRBJ2-3 | TRBV2 | 15 | TRBD2 | once | TGTGCCAGCAGCCCCAGACTAGCGGGCACAGATACGCAGTATTTT | CASSPRLAGTDTQYF
TRBJ2-7 | TRBV12-3/TRBV12-4 | 13 | TRBD1 | - | TGTGCCAGCAGTCCTAGGGACAGAAGACAGCAGTACTTC | CASSPRDRRQQYF
TRBJ1-3 | TRBV6-2/TRBV6-3 | 15 | - | - | TGTGCCAGCAGTTACTCGGGCACAGGCGGAAACACCATATATTTT | CASSYSGTGGNTIYF
TRBJ2-5 | TRBV2 | 16 | - | few | TGTGCCAGCAGTAGGGGATCTCTCACGGGAGAAGAGACCCAGTACTTC | CASSRGSLTGEETQYF
TRBJ2-5 | TRBV3-1/TRBV3-2 | 16 | - | - | TGTGCCAGCAGCCATACTCAGGGGAGGGGGCAAGAGACCCAGTACTTC | CASSHTQGRGQETQYF
TRBJ1-4 | TRBV3-1/TRBV3-2 | 14 | - | - | TGTGCCAGCAGCCAAGGCAGGGTCGGTGAAAAACTGTTTTTT | CASSQGRVGEKLFF
TRBJ2-5 | TRBV10-3 | 16 | TRBD2 | - | TGTGCCATCAGTGAGTCCCCGGTAGCGGGCCCAGAGACCCAGTACTTC | CAISESPVAGPETQYF
TRBJ2-7 | TRBV12-3/TRBV12-4 | 11 | - | - | TGTGCCAGCAGTTCCCTCGGCGAGCAGTACTTC | CASSSLGEQYF
TRBJ1-1 | TRBV19 | 15 | - | - | TGTGCCAGTAGTATAGATGGGGCCGGCGGCACTGAAGCTTTCTTT | CASSIDGAGGTEAFF
TRBJ2-5 | TRBV10-3 | 15 | TRBD1 | - | TGTGCCATCAGTGAGCCTACAGGGGTACAAGAGACCCAGTACTTC | CAISEPTGVQETQYF
TRBJ2-7 | TRBV11-2 | 16 | TRBD2 | - | TGTGCCAGCAGCCGTACGGGGGGGGTGGTCGGTTACGAGCAGTACTTC | CASSRTGGVVGYEQYF
TRBJ1-1 | TRBV7-9 | 13 | - | - | TGTGCCAGCAGCTTGGACAGCTCCACTGAAGCTTTCTTT | CASSLDSSTEAFF
TRBJ2-7 | TRBV11-2 | 15 | TRBD1 | - | TGTGCCAGCAGCTTTATCCGGGACAGGGGGGTATTGCAGTACTTC | CASSFIRDRGVLQYF
TRBJ2-2 | TRBV30 | 15 | TRBD1 | - | TGTGCCTGCTTAGGCGGGACAGGGACCACCGGGGAGCTGTTTTTT | CACLGGTGTTGELFF
TRBJ1-5 | TRBV6-5 | 13 | TRBD1 | once | TGTGCCAGCAGTCGGGACAGGGCCCAGCCCCAGCATTTT | CASSRDRAQPQHF
TRBJ1-4 | TRBV6-1 | 15 | TRBD1 | - | TGTGCCAGCAGTGAATCGACAGGGGGCCGAGAAAAACTGTTTTTT | CASSESTGGREKLFF
TRBJ1-3 | TRBV4-1 | 15 | - | - | TGCGCCAGCAGCGGACGGGATGGTACTGGAAACACCATATATTTT | CASSGRDGTGNTIYF
TRBJ1-4 | TRBV12-3/TRBV12-4 | 13 | TRBD1 | - | TGTGCCAGCGGGGACAGCTATAATGAAAAACTGTTTTTT | CASGDSYNEKLFF
TRBJ1-3 | TRBV18 | 15 | TRBD1 | - | TGTGCCAGCTCACCTTCGACAGGGCCCGGAAACACCATATATTTT | CASSPSTGPGNTIYF
TRBJ2-2 | TRBV10-3 | 15 | TRBD2 | - | TGTGCCATCAACCCGGGGGGGCCTAGCACCGGGGAGCTGTTTTTT | CAINPGGPSTGELFF
TRBJ1-1 | TRBV27 | 14 | - | few | TGTGCCAGCAGTCGCAGGGAGGGCAGCACTGAAGCTTTCTTT | CASSRREGSTEAFF
TRBJ1-2 | TRBV27 | 14 | - | - | TGTGCCAGCAGTACCCTAGACGGTAGCTATGGCTACACCTTC | CASSTLDGSYGYTF
TRBJ2-5 | TRBV9 | 16 | TRBD1 | - | TGTGCCAGCAGCGTAGGGGGACAGGGTGGTGTAGAGACCCAGTACTTC | CASSVGGQGGVETQYF
TRBJ2-1 | TRBV24-1 | 14 | TRBD2 | - | TGTGCCACCAGTGATGTGGGACTACTCACTGAGCAGTTCTTC | CATSDVGLLTEQFF
TRBJ2-7 | TRBV5-5 | 16 | - | - | TGTGCCAGCAGCCTGGGACGGGGATTCGATTCCTACGAGCAGTACTTC | CASSLGRGFDSYEQYF
TRBJ1-1 | TRBV7-3 | 13 | TRBD1 | - | TGTGCCAGCAGCCTCCAGGGGGGTAGAGAAGCTTTCTTT | CASSLQGGREAFF